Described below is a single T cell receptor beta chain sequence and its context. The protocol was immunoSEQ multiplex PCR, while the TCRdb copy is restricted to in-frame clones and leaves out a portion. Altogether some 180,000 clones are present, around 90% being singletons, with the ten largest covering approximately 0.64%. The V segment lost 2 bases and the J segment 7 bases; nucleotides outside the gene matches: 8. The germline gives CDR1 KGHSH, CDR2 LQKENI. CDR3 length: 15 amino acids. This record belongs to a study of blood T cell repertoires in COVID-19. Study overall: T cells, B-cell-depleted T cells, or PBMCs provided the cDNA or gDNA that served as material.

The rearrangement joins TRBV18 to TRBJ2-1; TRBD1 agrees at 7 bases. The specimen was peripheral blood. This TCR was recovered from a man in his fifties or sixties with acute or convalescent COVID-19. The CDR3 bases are TGTGCCAGCTCACCAAGAAGGGGGCTTGGGAATGAGCAGTTCTTC. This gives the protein CASSPRRGLGNEQFF. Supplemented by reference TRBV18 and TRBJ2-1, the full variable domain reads NAGVMQNPRHLVRRRGQEARLRCSPMKGHSHVYWYRQLPEEGLKFMVYLQKENIIDESGMPKERFSAEFPKEGPSILRIQQVVRGDSAAYFCASSPRRGLGNEQFFGPGTRLTVL.